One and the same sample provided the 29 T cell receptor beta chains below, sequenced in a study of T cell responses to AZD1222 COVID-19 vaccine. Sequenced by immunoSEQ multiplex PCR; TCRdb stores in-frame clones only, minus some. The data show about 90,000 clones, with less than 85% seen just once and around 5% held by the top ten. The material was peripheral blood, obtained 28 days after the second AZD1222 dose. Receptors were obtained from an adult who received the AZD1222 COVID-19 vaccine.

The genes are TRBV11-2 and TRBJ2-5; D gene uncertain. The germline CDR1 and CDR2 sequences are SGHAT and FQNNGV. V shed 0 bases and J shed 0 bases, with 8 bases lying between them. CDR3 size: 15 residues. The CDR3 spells CASSLDGKYQETQYF. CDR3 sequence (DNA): TGTGCCAGCAGCTTAGATGGGAAGTACCAAGAGACCCAGTACTTC.

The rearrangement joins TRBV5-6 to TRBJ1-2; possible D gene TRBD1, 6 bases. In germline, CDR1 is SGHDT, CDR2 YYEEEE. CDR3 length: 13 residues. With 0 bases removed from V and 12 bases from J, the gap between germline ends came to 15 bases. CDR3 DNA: TGTGCCAGCAGCTTGGACGTGGGGACACAAGACACCTTC. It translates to CASSLDVGTQDTF. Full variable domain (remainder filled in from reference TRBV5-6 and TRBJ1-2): DAGVTQSPTHLIKTRGQQVTLRCSPKSGHDTVSWYQQALGQGPQFIFQYYEEEERQRGNFPDRFSGHQFPNYSSELNVNALLLGDSALYLCASSLDVGTQDTFGSGTRLTVV.

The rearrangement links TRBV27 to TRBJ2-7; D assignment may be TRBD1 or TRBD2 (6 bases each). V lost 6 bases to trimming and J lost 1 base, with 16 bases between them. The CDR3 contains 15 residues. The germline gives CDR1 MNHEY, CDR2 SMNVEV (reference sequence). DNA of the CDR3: TGTGCCAGCAGAAGGACAGCGGGTTTGTCCTACGAGCAGTACTTC. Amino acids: CASRRTAGLSYEQYF.

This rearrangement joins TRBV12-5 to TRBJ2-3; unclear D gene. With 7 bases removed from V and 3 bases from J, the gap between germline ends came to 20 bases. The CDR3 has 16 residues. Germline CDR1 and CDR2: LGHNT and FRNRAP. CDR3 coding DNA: TGTGCTAGTGCTATTTGGCTGGTTTATTCAACAGATACGCAGTATTTT. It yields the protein CASAIWLVYSTDTQYF.

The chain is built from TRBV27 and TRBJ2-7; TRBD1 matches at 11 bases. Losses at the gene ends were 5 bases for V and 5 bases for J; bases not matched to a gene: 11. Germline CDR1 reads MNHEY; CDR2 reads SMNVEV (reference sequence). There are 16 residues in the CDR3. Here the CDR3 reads CASSLVGGTGGNEQYF. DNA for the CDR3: TGTGCCAGCAGTCTGGTGGGGGGGACAGGGGGAAACGAGCAGTACTTC.

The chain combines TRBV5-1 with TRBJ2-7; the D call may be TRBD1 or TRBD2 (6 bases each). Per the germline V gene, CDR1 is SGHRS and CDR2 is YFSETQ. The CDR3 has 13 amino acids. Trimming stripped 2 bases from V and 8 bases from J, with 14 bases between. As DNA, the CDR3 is TGCGCCAGCAGCTTAGGGGGACTCGGTCAGCAGTACTTC. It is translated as CASSLGGLGQQYF.

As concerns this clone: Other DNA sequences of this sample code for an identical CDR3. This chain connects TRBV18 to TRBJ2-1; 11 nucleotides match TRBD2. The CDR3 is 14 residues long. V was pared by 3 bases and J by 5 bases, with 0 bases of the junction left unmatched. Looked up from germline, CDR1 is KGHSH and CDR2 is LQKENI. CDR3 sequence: CASSPGLADNEQFF. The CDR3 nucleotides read TGTGCCAGCTCACCGGGACTAGCGGACAATGAGCAGTTCTTC. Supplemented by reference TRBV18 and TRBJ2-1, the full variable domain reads NAGVMQNPRHLVRRRGQEARLRCSPMKGHSHVYWYRQLPEEGLKFMVYLQKENIIDESGMPKERFSAEFPKEGPSILRIQQVVRGDSAAYFCASSPGLADNEQFFGPGTRLTVL.

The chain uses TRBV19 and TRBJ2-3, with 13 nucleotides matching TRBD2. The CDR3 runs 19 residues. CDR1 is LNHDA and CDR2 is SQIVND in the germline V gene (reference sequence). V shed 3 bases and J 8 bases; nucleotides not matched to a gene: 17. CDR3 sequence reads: CASSIGLAGKGLAGATQYF. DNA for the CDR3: TGTGCCAGTAGTATCGGGCTGGCAGGGAAAGGACTAGCGGGAGCTACGCAGTATTTT.

The CDR3: CASTDRVRHEQYF. CDR3 DNA sequence: TGTGCCTCAACGGACAGGGTTAGGCACGAGCAGTACTTC. This chain links TRBV6-5 with TRBJ2-7; 8 bases fit TRBD1. Germline CDR1 and CDR2: MNHEY and SVGAGI. With 11 bases clipped from V and 5 bases from J, the junction kept 11 bases outside the gene matches. This CDR3 has 13 residues.

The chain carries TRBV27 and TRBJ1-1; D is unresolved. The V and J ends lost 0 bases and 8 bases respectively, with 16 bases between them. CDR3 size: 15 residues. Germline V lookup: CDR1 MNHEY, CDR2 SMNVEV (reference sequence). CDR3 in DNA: TGTGCCAGCAGTTTATCGATGCGGCACCTGTGGGAAGCTTTCTTT. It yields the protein CASSLSMRHLWEAFF.

CDR3 sequence (DNA): TGTGCCAGTCAACAGGGACAGGTTGGGGAGCAGTTCTTC. Translated, it gives CASQQGQVGEQFF. The V call is TRBV19, the J call TRBJ2-1; 8 positions agree with TRBD1. CDR1 is LNHDA and CDR2 is SQIVND in the germline V gene (reference sequence). Trimming cost V 8 bases and J 10 bases; bases outside gene matches: 10. The CDR3 totals 13 residues.

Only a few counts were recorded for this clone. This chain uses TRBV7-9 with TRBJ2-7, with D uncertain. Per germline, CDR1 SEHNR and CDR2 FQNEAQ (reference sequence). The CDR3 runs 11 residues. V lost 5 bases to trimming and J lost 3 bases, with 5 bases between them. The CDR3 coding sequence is TGTGCCAGCAGCCTGGACTACGAGCAGTACTTC. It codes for CASSLDYEQYF.

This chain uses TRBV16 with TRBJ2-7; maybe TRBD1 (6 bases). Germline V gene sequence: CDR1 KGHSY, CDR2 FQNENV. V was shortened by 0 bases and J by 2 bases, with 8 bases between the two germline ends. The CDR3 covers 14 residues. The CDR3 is CASSQSQGAYEQYF. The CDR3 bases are TGTGCCAGCAGCCAATCACAGGGTGCCTACGAGCAGTACTTC. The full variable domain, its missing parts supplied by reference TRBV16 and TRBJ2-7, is GEEVAQTPKHLVRGEGQKAKLYCAPIKGHSYVFWYQQVLKNEFKFLISFQNENVFDETGMPKERFSAKCLPNSPCSLEIQATKLEDSAVYFCASSQSQGAYEQYFGPGTRLTVT.

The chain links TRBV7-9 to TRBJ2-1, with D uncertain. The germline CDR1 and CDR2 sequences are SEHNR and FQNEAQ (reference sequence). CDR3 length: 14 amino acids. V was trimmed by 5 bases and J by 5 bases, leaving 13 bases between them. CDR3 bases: TGTGCCAGCAGCCGCCGATCAATAGACAATGAGCAGTTCTTC. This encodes CASSRRSIDNEQFF.

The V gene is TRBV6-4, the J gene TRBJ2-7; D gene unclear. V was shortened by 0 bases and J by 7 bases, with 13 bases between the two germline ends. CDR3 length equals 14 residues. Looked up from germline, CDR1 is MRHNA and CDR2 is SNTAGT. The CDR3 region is CASSDSKVSQEQYF. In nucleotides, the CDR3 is TGTGCCAGCAGTGACTCGAAGGTCTCACAGGAGCAGTACTTC.

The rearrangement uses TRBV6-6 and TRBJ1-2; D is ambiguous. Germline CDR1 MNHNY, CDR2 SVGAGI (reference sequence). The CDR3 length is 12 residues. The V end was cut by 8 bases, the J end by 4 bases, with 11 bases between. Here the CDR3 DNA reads TGTGCCAGCGGTAGCAAAGCCTATGGCTACACCTTC. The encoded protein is CASGSKAYGYTF.

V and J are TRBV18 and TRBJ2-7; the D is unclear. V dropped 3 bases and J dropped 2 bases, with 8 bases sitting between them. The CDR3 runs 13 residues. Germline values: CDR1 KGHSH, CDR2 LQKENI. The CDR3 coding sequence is TGTGCCAGCTCACCCGGGTCCGCCTACGAGCAGTACTTC. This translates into CASSPGSAYEQYF.

The CDR3 spells CASSLGQGHTDTQYF. The CDR3 bases are TGTGCCAGCAGCTTGGGGCAGGGTCACACAGATACGCAGTATTTT. The chain uses TRBV5-6 and TRBJ2-3; TRBD1 might be the D (5 bases). Germline CDR1 and CDR2: SGHDT and YYEEEE. Between the trimmed V and J ends, which lost 0 bases and 2 bases, there was a span of 10 bases. There are 15 residues in the CDR3.

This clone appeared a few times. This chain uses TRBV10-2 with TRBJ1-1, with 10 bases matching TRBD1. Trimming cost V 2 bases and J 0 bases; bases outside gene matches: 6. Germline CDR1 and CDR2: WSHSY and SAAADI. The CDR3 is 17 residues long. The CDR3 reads CASSERMGQGMNTEAFF. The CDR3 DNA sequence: TGCGCCAGCAGTGAGCGAATGGGACAGGGGATGAACACTGAAGCTTTCTTT.

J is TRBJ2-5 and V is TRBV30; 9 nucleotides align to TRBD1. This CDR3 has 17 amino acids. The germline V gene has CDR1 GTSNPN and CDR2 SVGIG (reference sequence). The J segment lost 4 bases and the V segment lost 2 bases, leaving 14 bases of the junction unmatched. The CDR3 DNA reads TGTGCCTGGAGTCTCGAAGTGGGACAGGGCGTTTTAGAGACCCAGTACTTC. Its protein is CAWSLEVGQGVLETQYF.

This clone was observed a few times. DNA for the CDR3: TGTGCCACCAGCTTGACAGGGTACAATCAGCCCCAGCATTTT. It is translated as CATSLTGYNQPQHF. The J gene is TRBJ1-5, the V gene TRBV15, with TRBD1 matching 7 bases. This CDR3 has 14 residues. The V gene end was trimmed by 5 bases and the J gene end by 3 bases; junction bases not matched to a gene: 4. Germline V CDR1 and CDR2: LNHNV, YYDKDF (reference sequence).

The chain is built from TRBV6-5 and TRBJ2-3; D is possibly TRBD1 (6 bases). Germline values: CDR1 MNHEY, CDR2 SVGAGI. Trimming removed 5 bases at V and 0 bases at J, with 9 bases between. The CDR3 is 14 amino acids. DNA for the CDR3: TGTGCCAGCAGTAGACAGGATAGCACAGATACGCAGTATTTT. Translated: CASSRQDSTDTQYF.

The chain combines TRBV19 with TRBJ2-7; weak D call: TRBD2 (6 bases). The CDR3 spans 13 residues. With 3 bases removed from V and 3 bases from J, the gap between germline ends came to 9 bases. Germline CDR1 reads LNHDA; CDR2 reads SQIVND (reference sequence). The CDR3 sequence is CASSMMGGYEQYF. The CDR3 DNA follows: TGTGCCAGTAGTATGATGGGGGGCTACGAGCAGTACTTC.

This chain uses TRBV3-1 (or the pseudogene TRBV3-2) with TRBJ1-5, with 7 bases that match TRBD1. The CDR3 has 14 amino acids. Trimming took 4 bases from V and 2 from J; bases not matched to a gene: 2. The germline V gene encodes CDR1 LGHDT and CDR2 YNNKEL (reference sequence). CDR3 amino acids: CASSLQGGNQPQHF. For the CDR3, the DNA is TGTGCCAGCAGCCTTCAGGGGGGCAATCAGCCCCAGCATTTT.

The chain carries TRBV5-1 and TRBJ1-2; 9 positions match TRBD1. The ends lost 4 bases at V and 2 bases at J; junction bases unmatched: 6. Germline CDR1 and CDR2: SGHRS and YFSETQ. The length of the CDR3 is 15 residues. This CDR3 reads CASSPGTGSNYGYTF. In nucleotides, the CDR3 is TGCGCCAGCAGCCCCGGGACAGGGAGCAACTATGGCTACACCTTC.

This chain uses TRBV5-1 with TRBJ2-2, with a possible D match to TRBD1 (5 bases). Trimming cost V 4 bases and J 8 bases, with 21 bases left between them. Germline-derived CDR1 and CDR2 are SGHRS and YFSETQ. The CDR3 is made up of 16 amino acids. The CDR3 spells CASSPTTAKKVGELFF. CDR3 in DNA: TGCGCCAGCAGCCCCACGACAGCAAAAAAGGTGGGGGAGCTGTTTTTT.

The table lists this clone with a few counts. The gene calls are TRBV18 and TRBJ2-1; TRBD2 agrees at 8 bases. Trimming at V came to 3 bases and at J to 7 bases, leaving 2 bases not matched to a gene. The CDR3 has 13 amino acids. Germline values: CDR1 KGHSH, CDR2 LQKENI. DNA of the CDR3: TGTGCCAGCTCACCGCGGGGGGAAAATGAGCAGTTCTTC. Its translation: CASSPRGENEQFF.

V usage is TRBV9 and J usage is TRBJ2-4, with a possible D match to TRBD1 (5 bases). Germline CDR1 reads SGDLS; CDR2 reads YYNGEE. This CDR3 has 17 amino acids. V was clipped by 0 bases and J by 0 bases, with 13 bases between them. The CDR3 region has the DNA TGTGCCAGCAGCGTAGGAGGACAAAGTGGAGCCAAAAACATTCAGTACTTC. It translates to CASSVGGQSGAKNIQYF.

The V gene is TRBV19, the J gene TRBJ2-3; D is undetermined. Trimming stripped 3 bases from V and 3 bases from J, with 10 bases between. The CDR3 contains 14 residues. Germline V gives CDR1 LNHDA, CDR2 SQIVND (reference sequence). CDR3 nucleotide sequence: TGTGCCAGTAGTATTTGGTACCCTACAGATACGCAGTATTTT. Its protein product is CASSIWYPTDTQYF.